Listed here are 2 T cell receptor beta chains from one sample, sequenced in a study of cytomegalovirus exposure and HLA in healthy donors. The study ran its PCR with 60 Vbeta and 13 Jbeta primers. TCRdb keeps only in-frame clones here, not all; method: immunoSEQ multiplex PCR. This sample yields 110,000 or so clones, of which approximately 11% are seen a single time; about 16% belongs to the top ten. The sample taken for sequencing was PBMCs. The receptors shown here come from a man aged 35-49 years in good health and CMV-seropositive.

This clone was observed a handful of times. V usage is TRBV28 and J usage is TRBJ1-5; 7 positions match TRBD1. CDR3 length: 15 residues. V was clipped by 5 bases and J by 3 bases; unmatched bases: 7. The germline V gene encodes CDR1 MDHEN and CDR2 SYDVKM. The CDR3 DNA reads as TGTGCCAGCAGTGCCCAGACAGGGCCCAATCAGCCCCAGCATTTT. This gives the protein CASSAQTGPNQPQHF.

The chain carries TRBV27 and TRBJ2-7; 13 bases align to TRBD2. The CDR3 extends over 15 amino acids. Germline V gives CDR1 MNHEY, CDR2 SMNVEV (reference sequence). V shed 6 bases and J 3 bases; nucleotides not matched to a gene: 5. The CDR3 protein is CASRTGTSGIYEQYF. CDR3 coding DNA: TGTGCCAGCAGAACCGGGACTAGCGGGATCTACGAGCAGTACTTC.